This T cell receptor (beta chain) was obtained from a study of cytomegalovirus exposure and HLA in healthy donors. 13 Jbeta primers and 60 Vbeta primers were used for the PCR. Sequenced by immunoSEQ multiplex PCR; TCRdb stores in-frame clones only, minus some. The sample records 200,000 to 250,000 clones, around 85% being singletons. Per germline, CDR1 GTSNPN and CDR2 SVGIG (reference sequence). The CDR3 runs 13 residues. Trimming took 0 bases from V and 4 from J, leaving 7 bases between them. The rearrangement uses TRBV30 and TRBJ1-5; D is ambiguous. What was sequenced was PBMCs. This clonotype was sampled from a man aged 50-59 years in good health and CMV-seronegative. Here the CDR3 DNA reads TGTGCCTGGAGTGTTGGCCGAAATCAGCCCCAGCATTTT. Residues: CAWSVGRNQPQHF.